The present TCR beta chain was sequenced within a study of blood T cell repertoires in COVID-19. As for the study in general: Collection of acute and convalescent COVID-19 samples took place in the United States, Italy and Spain.

In the original analysis: Cell counts per sample came from amplifying reference gene primers. Only in-frame clones appear in the TCRdb table, and some are missing; sequencing was by immunoSEQ multiplex PCR. V, J and clone size reflect that table, while D and trimming were determined from the DNA. This table has more than 65,000 clones, 84% appearing once. The J segment lost 5 bases and the V segment lost 4 bases, leaving 4 bases of the junction unmatched. Germline V lookup: CDR1 KGHSH, CDR2 LQKENI. The CDR3 runs 13 residues. The sequenced material came from peripheral blood. V is TRBV18 and J is TRBJ1-2; 7 positions match TRBD1. The source of this sequence is a woman in her forties or fifties with acute or convalescent COVID-19. CDR3 amino acids: CASSLQGEYGYTF. CDR3 in DNA: TGTGCCAGCTCACTCCAGGGGGAGTATGGCTACACCTTC.